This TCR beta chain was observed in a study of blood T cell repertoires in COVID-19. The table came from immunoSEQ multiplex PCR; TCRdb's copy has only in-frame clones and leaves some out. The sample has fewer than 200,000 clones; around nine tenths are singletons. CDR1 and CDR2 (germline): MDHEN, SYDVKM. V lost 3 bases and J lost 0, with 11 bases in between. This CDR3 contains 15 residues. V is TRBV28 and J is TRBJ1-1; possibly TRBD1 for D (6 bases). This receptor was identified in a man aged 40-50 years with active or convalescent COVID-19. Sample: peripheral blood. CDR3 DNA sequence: TGTGCCAGCAGTTTGAGGGGGGGCTTGAACACTGAAGCTTTCTTT. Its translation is CASSLRGGLNTEAFF.